These 22 T cell receptor beta chains originate from one sample sequenced in a study of T cells after yellow fever vaccination. TCRdb called the 5' RACE reads again in MiXCR, with one record for every CDR3 protein. This sample has a few hundred thousand distinct CDR3 sequences, with 6.5% to 8.5% found just once. Source: CD4+ T cells sorted from PBMCs, taken 15 days after the yellow fever booster vaccination. The receptor set was obtained from a man aged 25-40 years who received the YFV17D yellow fever vaccine.

Concerning this clonotype itself: A much larger clonotype is one base distant, so this may be a read error. The V and J genes are TRBV2 and TRBJ2-7; D remains ambiguous. Trimming took 11 bases from V and 4 from J, leaving 18 bases between them. The CDR3 is made up of 13 amino acids. From germline, CDR1 is SNHLY and CDR2 FYNNEI. CDR3 sequence (DNA): TGTGCCGGCACATCACCTGAGCATTACGAGCAGTACTTC. Translating gives CAGTSPEHYEQYF.

The CDR3 reads CASSPRDSVRYTF. Here the CDR3 DNA reads TGTGCCAGCAGTCCCCGGGACAGTGTTCGCTACACCTTC. The chain joins TRBV3-1 to TRBJ1-2; TRBD1 agrees at 7 bases. Germline V lookup: CDR1 LGHDT, CDR2 YNNKEL (reference sequence). Trimming at V came to 6 bases and at J to 9 bases, leaving 10 bases not matched to a gene. This CDR3 region has 13 residues.

The sample holds a few counts of this clonotype. The gene calls are TRBV18 and TRBJ2-7, with a weak D call TRBD2 (5 bases). The CDR3 is made up of 14 amino acids. Trimming shortened V by 0 bases and J by 2 bases, and 8 bases separated the two germline ends. Looked up from germline, CDR1 is KGHSH and CDR2 is LQKENI. The CDR3 DNA follows: TGTGCCAGCTCACCACCGGGGAGTCCCTACGAGCAGTACTTC. Translation: CASSPPGSPYEQYF. Full variable domain (outside the CDR3, taken from reference TRBV18 and TRBJ2-7): NAGVMQNPRHLVRRRGQEARLRCSPMKGHSHVYWYRQLPEEGLKFMVYLQKENIIDESGMPKERFSAEFPKEGPSILRIQQVVRGDSAAYFCASSPPGSPYEQYFGPGTRLTVT.

This clonotype was picked up a small number of times. The genes are TRBV5-1 and TRBJ2-3, with no clear D. V gave up 4 bases and J gave up 4 bases, with 10 bases separating them. The CDR3 contains 13 residues. CDR1 is SGHRS, CDR2 YFSETQ, per germline. The CDR3 is CASSPAMADTQYF. The DNA of the CDR3 is TGCGCCAGCAGCCCAGCTATGGCAGATACGCAGTATTTT.

This clonotype was seen a few times. CDR3: CASSRGTIGYTF. CDR3 in DNA: TGTGCCAGCAGCCGGGGGACAATCGGCTACACCTTC. The chain has TRBV3-1 and TRBJ1-2; D is possibly TRBD1 (6 bases). The CDR3 loop spans 12 amino acids. CDR1 LGHDT and CDR2 YNNKEL come from the germline V gene (reference sequence). V was shortened by 4 bases and J by 8 bases, with 11 bases between the two germline ends.

This clonotype came up a few times. V is TRBV20-1 and J is TRBJ2-1, with D tentatively TRBD1 (6 bases). V was trimmed by 5 bases and J by 5 bases, leaving 13 bases between them. Germline V CDR1 and CDR2: DFQATT, SNEGSKA (reference sequence). The CDR3 covers 13 residues. Written as DNA, the CDR3 is TGCAGTGCTCCAAGGACAGCCCACAATGAGCAGTTCTTC. It encodes CSAPRTAHNEQFF.

The genes are TRBV6-2 or TRBV6-3 and TRBJ2-7; D uncertain. The CDR3 consists of 15 residues. Germline V gene lookup returns CDR1 MNHEY and CDR2 SVGEGT. The V gene lost 5 bases and the J gene lost 5 bases, with 19 bases spanning the gap. The CDR3 loop is CASSPYLGGVDEQYF. The DNA for the CDR3 is TGTGCCAGCAGTCCCTATCTTGGCGGAGTCGACGAGCAGTACTTC.

This clonotype has a handful of counts. This rearrangement joins TRBV9 to TRBJ2-4, with D possibly matching TRBD1 (5 bases). The CDR3 extends over 17 amino acids. Per the germline V gene, CDR1 is SGDLS and CDR2 is YYNGEE. The V end was cut by 3 bases, the J end by 5 bases, with 21 bases between. Here the CDR3 reads CASSASRTGRWENIQYF. As DNA, the CDR3 is TGTGCCAGCAGCGCCAGTCGCACAGGACGGTGGGAAAACATTCAGTACTTC.

This clonotype was found many times. The chain uses TRBV29-1 and TRBJ2-7; D not certain. V was pared by 5 bases and J by 3 bases, with 8 bases between. The CDR3 extends over 11 amino acids. Germline V gives CDR1 SQVTM, CDR2 ANQGSEA. CDR3 sequence: CSVMAHYEQYF. Written as DNA, the CDR3 is TGCAGCGTTATGGCCCACTACGAGCAGTACTTC.

CDR3 coding DNA: TGTGCCAGCAGCGGGAGAGGCCGACTAACACTACCCGGCAATGAGCAGTTCTTC. This codes for CASSGRGRLTLPGNEQFF. The chain is built from TRBV5-4 and TRBJ2-1; a possible D gene is TRBD2 (5 bases). Between the trimmed V and J ends, which lost 4 bases and 6 bases, there was a span of 26 bases. Germline V gene lookup returns CDR1 SGHNT and CDR2 YYREEE (reference sequence). The CDR3 extends over 18 amino acids. Complete variable domain (other parts from reference TRBV5-4 and TRBJ2-1): ETGVTQSPTHLIKTRGQQVTLRCSSQSGHNTVSWYQQALGQGPQFIFQYYREEENGRGNFPPRFSGLQFPNYSSELNVNALELDDSALYLCASSGRGRLTLPGNEQFFGPGTRLTVL.

This clonotype came up many times. The CDR3 loop reads CASSYYLGGTSGSPNEQYF. Written as DNA, the CDR3 is TGTGCCAGCAGCTACTATTTAGGGGGGACTAGCGGGAGCCCCAACGAGCAGTACTTC. This chain joins TRBV21-1 and TRBJ2-7; the D call in the table, TRBD2, was not verified against the DNA. TRBV21-1 is marked as a pseudogene. The CDR3 has 19 amino acids.

This clonotype was detected a few times. This sequence joins TRBV7-2 and TRBJ1-6; 7 bases are a match to TRBD1. CDR1 is SGHTA, CDR2 FQGNSA, per germline. This CDR3 region has 17 residues. Trimming cost V 1 base and J 3 bases; bases outside gene matches: 6. The CDR3 nucleotides are TGTGCCAGCAGCTTAGTGGCAGGGGGTATCTATAATTCACCCCTCCACTTT. This encodes CASSLVAGGIYNSPLHF.

J is TRBJ2-1 and V is TRBV20-1; 10 bases agree with TRBD1. CDR3 size: 14 residues. Germline V lookup: CDR1 DFQATT, CDR2 SNEGSKA (reference sequence). V lost 6 bases, J lost 6 bases, and 8 bases stayed unmatched. CDR3 protein: CSAPRQGARNEQFF. DNA for the CDR3: TGCAGTGCCCCACGACAGGGGGCTCGCAATGAGCAGTTCTTC.

This clonotype was observed a single time. A much larger clone lies a single base off, so this may be a read error. This chain links TRBV4-3 with TRBJ2-2, with D perhaps matching TRBD1 or TRBD2 (5 bases each). CDR3 length: 15 amino acids. V was clipped by 3 bases and J by 7 bases, with 15 bases between them. Germline assignment: CDR1 LGHNA and CDR2 YSLEER. The CDR3 is CASSHGTQGNGELFF. The CDR3 DNA sequence: TGCGCCAGCAGCCACGGGACCCAAGGCAACGGGGAGCTGTTTTTT.

This clonotype was observed at least ten times. V is TRBV20-1 and J is TRBJ1-1; tentatively, D is TRBD1 (5 bases). This CDR3 has 13 residues. Germline CDR1 reads DFQATT; CDR2 reads SNEGSKA (reference sequence). V was pared by 6 bases and J by 4 bases, with 15 bases between. CDR3 residues: CSADTGPGTEAFF. In nucleotides, the CDR3 is TGCAGTGCAGATACAGGTCCGGGCACTGAAGCTTTCTTT.

The sample holds many counts of this clonotype. The V gene is TRBV7-9, the J gene TRBJ2-7; D gene uncertain. The CDR3 is 11 residues long. Deletions cut 6 bases from V and 7 bases from J, with 10 bases between. The V gene's germline CDR1 is SEHNR and CDR2 FQNEAQ (reference sequence). Here the CDR3 DNA reads TGTGCCAGCAGTCCTTCTGCTGAGCAGTACTTC. Its translation: CASSPSAEQYF.

The rearrangement joins TRBV9 to TRBJ2-7; the D is unclear. CDR1 is SGDLS and CDR2 is YYNGEE in the germline V gene. The CDR3 loop spans 13 amino acids. V shed 2 bases and J shed 5 bases, with 11 bases lying between them. The CDR3 coding sequence is TGTGCCAGCAGCGTCTGGGCGCAGGACGAGCAGTACTTC. It translates to CASSVWAQDEQYF. The entire variable domain, with the rest obtained from reference TRBV9 and TRBJ2-7, is as follows: DSGVTQTPKHLITATGQRVTLRCSPRSGDLSVYWYQQSLDQGLQFLIQYYNGEERAKGNILERFSAQQFPDLHSELNLSSLELGDSALYFCASSVWAQDEQYFGPGTRLTVT.

This clonotype was seen a handful of times. The V and J genes are TRBV20-1 and TRBJ2-6, with a possible D match to TRBD1 (5 bases). Germline V gives CDR1 DFQATT, CDR2 SNEGSKA (reference sequence). The CDR3 is 16 residues long. V was pared by 5 bases and J by 0 bases, with 14 bases between. The CDR3 spells CSASRALSSGANVLTF. DNA of the CDR3: TGCAGTGCTTCCAGGGCCCTGAGCTCTGGGGCCAACGTCCTGACTTTC.

The chain links TRBV20-1 to TRBJ1-1, with 9 bases aligning to TRBD1. The length of the CDR3 is 14 residues. V trimming: 6 bases; J trimming: 1 base; junction bases outside the gene matches: 6. Germline V gene sequence: CDR1 DFQATT, CDR2 SNEGSKA (reference sequence). CDR3 sequence reads: CSASVGQGNTEAFF. The CDR3 DNA reads as TGCAGTGCAAGTGTGGGACAGGGGAACACTGAAGCTTTCTTT.

This clonotype was counted at least ten times. The genes are TRBV4-3 and TRBJ2-1; 9 bases are shared with TRBD1. Germline loops: CDR1 LGHNA, CDR2 YSLEER. The CDR3 is made up of 15 amino acids. V gave up 0 bases and J gave up 4 bases; unmatched junction bases: 1. CDR3 protein: CASSQETGGYNEQFF. The DNA of the CDR3 is TGCGCCAGCAGCCAAGAGACAGGGGGTTACAATGAGCAGTTCTTC.

This clonotype was recorded at least ten times. The rearrangement uses TRBV20-1 and TRBJ2-6; D unresolved. This CDR3 comprises 16 residues. Germline CDR1 is DFQATT and CDR2 is SNEGSKA (reference sequence). The V end was cut by 0 bases, the J end by 0 bases, with 9 bases between. CDR3 loop: CSARDSRISGANVLTF. In DNA, the CDR3 is TGCAGTGCTAGAGATAGTAGGATCTCTGGGGCCAACGTCCTGACTTTC.

The chain is built from TRBV29-1 and TRBJ1-2; 7 nucleotides align to TRBD1. V was clipped by 4 bases and J by 5 bases; unmatched bases: 13. The CDR3 sequence is 15 residues long. Germline V gives CDR1 SQVTM, CDR2 ANQGSEA. The CDR3 DNA reads TGCAGCGTTGGAGTGCCGACAGGGATCCGGTATGGCTACACCTTC. Its translation: CSVGVPTGIRYGYTF. Full variable domain (outside the CDR3, taken from reference TRBV29-1 and TRBJ1-2): SAVISQKPSRDICQRGTSLTIQCQVDSQVTMMFWYRQQPGQSLTLIATANQGSEATYESGFVIDKFPISRPNLTFSTLTVSNMSPEDSSIYLCSVGVPTGIRYGYTFGSGTRLTVV.